This entry describes one T cell receptor beta chain. Germline is not matched at one junction end, which may reflect a read error. This entry belongs to a study of cytomegalovirus exposure and HLA in healthy donors. The PCR ran on 60 Vbeta and 13 Jbeta primers. The method was immunoSEQ multiplex PCR; TCRdb's version includes in-frame clones alone and lacks a portion of them. Here the sample spans 70,000 to 95,000 clones, 62% being singletons. Germline CDR1 SEHNR, CDR2 FQNEAQ (reference sequence). This CDR3 is 12 amino acids long. The sequenced material came from PBMCs. V and J are TRBV7-9 and TRBJ2-2, with D hard to call. The TCR was taken from a woman aged 25 to 39 in good health and CMV-seropositive. The CDR3 sequence: CSSSPYTGELFF. DNA of the CDR3: TGTTCCAGCAGCCCCTACACCGGGGAGCTGTTTTTT.